A single sample is the source of the 30 T cell receptor beta chains below, sequenced in a study of CD8+ T cells in alopecia areata. Regarding treatment: oral pan-JAK inhibitor, 5-10 mg twice daily. Sequencing used cDNA as its template, made by extracting RNA and reverse transcribing it. Sequenced by immunoSEQ multiplex PCR; TCRdb stores in-frame clones only, minus some. The top ten clones hold more than 10% of a sample with about 180,000 clones, about 55% of them seen once. This material consisted of CD8+ T cells sorted from blood, taken at week 24, from a patient treated with tofacitinib. These receptors came from a human donor with alopecia areata.

This chain uses TRBV29-1 with TRBJ2-5; 11 bases fit TRBD2. The CDR3 covers 15 residues. CDR1 and CDR2 (germline): SQVTM, ANQGSEA. V trimming: 4 bases; J trimming: 4 bases; junction bases outside the gene matches: 8. The CDR3 DNA follows: TGCAGCGTTGTAGGTCTAGCGGGGGGCGGAGAGACCCAGTACTTC. Its protein product is CSVVGLAGGGETQYF.

A note on this clone: Other DNA sequences in the same sample also yield this CDR3. The rearrangement uses TRBV11-2 and TRBJ1-1; D is unresolved. CDR1 and CDR2 (germline): SGHAT, FQNNGV. V lost 3 bases, J lost 1 base, and 6 bases lay in between. This CDR3 has 13 residues. CDR3 DNA: TGTGCCAGCAGCTTGGGCAGGAACACTGAAGCTTTCTTT. Amino acids: CASSLGRNTEAFF. The full variable domain, rest sourced from reference TRBV11-2 and TRBJ1-1, is EAGVAQSPRYKIIEKRQSVAFWCNPISGHATLYWYQQILGQGPKLLIQFQNNGVVDDSQLPKDRFSAERLKGVDSTLKIQPAKLEDSAVYLCASSLGRNTEAFFGQGTRLTVV.

This chain uses TRBV4-1 with TRBJ2-7; D is ambiguous. The CDR3 has 13 residues. The V gene's germline CDR1 is MGHRA and CDR2 YSYEKL. The V and J ends lost 3 bases and 5 bases respectively, with 11 bases between them. This chain's CDR3 is CASSQESVDEQYF. CDR3 coding DNA: TGCGCCAGCAGCCAGGAGTCCGTCGACGAGCAGTACTTC.

The chain links TRBV27 to TRBJ2-1; 7 bases fit TRBD2. CDR3 length equals 12 residues. Germline CDR1 reads MNHEY; CDR2 reads SMNVEV (reference sequence). The J segment lost 16 bases and the V segment lost 1 base, leaving 7 bases of the junction unmatched. The CDR3 reads CASSLYGEGEFF. The CDR3 nucleotides read TGTGCCAGCAGTTTATACGGGGAGGGCGAATTCTTC.

This clone showed up just a few times. The rearrangement uses TRBV5-8 and TRBJ2-1, with D unclear. The germline V gene has CDR1 SGHTS and CDR2 YDEGEE. This CDR3 is 10 amino acids long. V lost 7 bases, J lost 7 bases, and 6 bases lay in between. CDR3 in DNA: TGTGCCAGCTCCGGAAATGAGCAGTTCTTC. Residues: CASSGNEQFF.

The chain links TRBV19 to TRBJ1-1; TRBD1 matches at 9 bases. From germline, CDR1 is LNHDA and CDR2 SQIVND (reference sequence). The CDR3 has 13 residues. With 8 bases clipped from V and 4 bases from J, the junction kept 5 bases outside the gene matches. This CDR3 is CASSTGGTTEAFF. CDR3 in DNA: TGTGCCAGTTCGACAGGGGGTACCACTGAAGCTTTCTTT.

The chain recombines TRBV30 with TRBJ2-1; no clear D gene. Per the germline V gene, CDR1 is GTSNPN and CDR2 is SVGIG (reference sequence). The V end lost 1 base, the J end lost 5 bases, and 6 bases lay between the germline ends. CDR3 length: 12 residues. The CDR3 is CAWSEENNEQFF. CDR3 coding DNA: TGTGCCTGGAGTGAAGAAAACAATGAGCAGTTCTTC.

The genes are TRBV4-3 and TRBJ2-3; 7 nucleotides agree with TRBD1. The CDR3 loop spans 15 amino acids. J was trimmed by 1 base and V by 1 base; bases with no gene match: 2. The V gene's germline CDR1 is LGHNA and CDR2 YSLEER. CDR3: CASSQAGGGTDTQYF. Here the CDR3 DNA reads TGCGCCAGCAGCCAAGCAGGGGGAGGCACAGATACGCAGTATTTT.

The chain combines TRBV9 with TRBJ1-6; D unresolved. V was pared by 2 bases and J by 11 bases, with 2 bases between. This CDR3 contains 10 residues. The germline V gene encodes CDR1 SGDLS and CDR2 YYNGEE. The CDR3 loop is CASSVTPLHF. The CDR3 nucleotides read TGTGCCAGCAGCGTTACACCCCTCCACTTT.

The chain is built from TRBV29-1 and TRBJ2-7; possible D gene TRBD1, 5 bases. V was cut by 1 base and J by 4 bases, with 14 bases left in between. CDR1 SQVTM and CDR2 ANQGSEA come from the germline V gene. This CDR3 comprises 14 residues. CDR3 sequence: CSVEGGQGRYEQYF. The CDR3 DNA follows: TGCAGCGTTGAAGGTGGCCAGGGCCGGTACGAGCAGTACTTC.

This clone was counted a few times. The chain carries TRBV4-1 and TRBJ1-1; D is unresolved. Germline V gene sequence: CDR1 MGHRA, CDR2 YSYEKL. The CDR3 is made up of 14 amino acids. The V and J ends lost 0 bases and 3 bases respectively, with 8 bases between them. The CDR3 nucleotides read TGCGCCAGCAGCCAAGATGTACGATACACTGAAGCTTTCTTT. Translation gives CASSQDVRYTEAFF.

The V call is TRBV25-1, the J call TRBJ1-6, with TRBD1 matching over 7 bases. The trim removed 8 bases at V and 7 bases at J, leaving 5 bases unmatched. CDR1 MGHDK and CDR2 SYGVNS come from the germline V gene. CDR3 length equals 13 residues. CDR3: CASLQGFNSPLHF. The CDR3 nucleotides are TGTGCCAGCTTACAGGGGTTCAATTCACCCCTCCACTTT.

The V call is TRBV5-1, the J call TRBJ1-1, with no clear D. Deletions cut 3 bases from V and 1 base from J, with 13 bases between. The CDR3 consists of 15 residues. The germline V gene encodes CDR1 SGHRS and CDR2 YFSETQ. The CDR3 region is CASSSPPGGNTEAFF. CDR3 nucleotide sequence: TGCGCCAGCAGCTCCCCCCCAGGTGGGAACACTGAAGCTTTCTTT.

The J gene is TRBJ2-7, the V gene TRBV4-3, with 10 bases fitting TRBD1. V lost 5 bases and J lost 4; bases outside the gene matches: 5. Per germline, CDR1 LGHNA and CDR2 YSLEER. CDR3 length equals 14 residues. DNA for the CDR3: TGCGCCAGCAGCAACGACAGGGGGCCGTACGAGCAGTACTTC. Amino acid sequence: CASSNDRGPYEQYF.

This clone has a handful of counts. J is TRBJ1-2 and V is TRBV11-2, with a possible D match to TRBD1 (5 bases). The CDR3 covers 13 residues. The V end was cut by 5 bases, the J end by 4 bases, with 11 bases between. Germline-derived CDR1 and CDR2 are SGHAT and FQNNGV. Written as DNA, the CDR3 is TGTGCCAGCAGCGAGGGGTCCGGCTATGGCTACACCTTC. This translates into CASSEGSGYGYTF.

The chain uses TRBV29-1 and TRBJ1-2, with 10 bases identical to TRBD1. CDR1 SQVTM and CDR2 ANQGSEA come from the germline V gene. This CDR3 has 14 amino acids. V dropped 7 bases and J dropped 3; count of bases not matched to a gene: 8. CDR3 in DNA: TGCAGCGCAACCGGGACAGGGGATGACTATGGCTACACCTTC. Translated: CSATGTGDDYGYTF.

J is TRBJ2-1 and V is TRBV4-3; 7 positions agree with TRBD1. The V and J ends lost 6 bases and 8 bases, in that order; junction bases with no gene match: 7. Per germline, CDR1 LGHNA and CDR2 YSLEER. The CDR3 has 13 amino acids. For the CDR3, the DNA is TGCGCCAGCAGTCGGACAGGACGGGATGAGCAGTTCTTC. Translation gives CASSRTGRDEQFF.

This chain joins TRBV27 and TRBJ1-6; 8 bases are a match to TRBD1. V dropped 0 bases and J dropped 10; count of bases not matched to a gene: 5. Per germline, CDR1 MNHEY and CDR2 SMNVEV (reference sequence). There are 15 residues in the CDR3. CDR3 bases: TGTGCCAGCAGTTTATCGGTCAGGGGGCAATCACCCCTCCACTTT. Protein product: CASSLSVRGQSPLHF.

This clone showed up many times. This chain links TRBV30 with TRBJ1-1, with unresolved D. In germline, CDR1 is GTSNPN, CDR2 SVGIG (reference sequence). This CDR3 comprises 11 residues. V gave up 0 bases and J gave up 6 bases, with 5 bases separating them. CDR3 in DNA: TGTGCCTGGAGTGTATTAGCTGAAGCTTTCTTT. Translated, it gives CAWSVLAEAFF.

The V and J genes are TRBV11-2 and TRBJ2-7; 7 bases map to TRBD1. The germline gives CDR1 SGHAT, CDR2 FQNNGV. Unmatched junction bases numbered 8, after V lost 5 bases and J lost 4 bases. This CDR3 comprises 14 residues. CDR3 nucleotide sequence: TGTGCCAGCAGCCCAGGGACACAGGGGTACGAGCAGTACTTC. It encodes CASSPGTQGYEQYF.

This clone appeared a few times. The chain carries TRBV4-3 and TRBJ2-5; 10 bases agree with TRBD1. The CDR3 contains 14 residues. Trimming took 4 bases from V and 5 from J; bases not matched to a gene: 4. The germline V gene encodes CDR1 LGHNA and CDR2 YSLEER. The CDR3 protein is CASSPGTGDETQYF. The CDR3 DNA reads as TGCGCCAGCAGCCCCGGGACAGGGGACGAGACCCAGTACTTC.

This clone has only a few counts. The V and J genes are TRBV13 and TRBJ1-5; a possible D gene is TRBD1 (5 bases). V was shortened by 2 bases and J by 5 bases, with 7 bases between the two germline ends. CDR3 length: 13 residues. Germline V CDR1 and CDR2: PRHDT, FYEKMQ (reference sequence). CDR3 amino acids: CASSLLGDQPQHF. CDR3 in DNA: TGTGCCAGCAGCTTATTGGGGGATCAGCCCCAGCATTTT.

The chain uses TRBV7-9 and TRBJ2-7; 10 positions match TRBD1. Germline loops: CDR1 SEHNR, CDR2 FQNEAQ (reference sequence). Trimming at V came to 4 bases and at J to 4 bases, leaving 4 bases not matched to a gene. The CDR3 spans 14 residues. The CDR3 spells CASSSPGQGYEQYF. The CDR3 nucleotides read TGTGCCAGCAGCTCGCCGGGACAGGGGTACGAGCAGTACTTC.

The chain uses TRBV4-3 and TRBJ1-4, with D maybe TRBD1 (5 bases). This CDR3 comprises 12 residues. The V end was cut by 1 base, the J end by 12 bases, with 9 bases between. CDR1 and CDR2 from the germline V gene are LGHNA and YSLEER. In DNA form, the CDR3 reads TGCGCCAGCAGCCAAGCGGGACGGCAACTGTTTTTT. Its protein is CASSQAGRQLFF.

This clone showed up just a few times. The chain joins TRBV7-8 to TRBJ2-7; D unresolved. The CDR3 has 12 amino acids. The V end lost 3 bases, the J end lost 7 bases, and 10 bases lay between the germline ends. Germline CDR1 is SGHVS and CDR2 is FQNEAQ. In DNA, the CDR3 is TGTGCCAGCAGCTTTCAGGAGAGAGAGCAGTACTTC. Translated, it gives CASSFQEREQYF.

The table lists this clone with a few counts. The chain uses TRBV2 and TRBJ2-1; 10 bases align to TRBD1. There are 14 residues in the CDR3. Germline V gene data show CDR1 as SNHLY and CDR2 as FYNNEI. The V gene end was trimmed by 4 bases and the J gene end by 8 bases; junction bases not matched to a gene: 5. The DNA for the CDR3 is TGTGCCAGCAGTGTGACAGGGGGCAGGGATGAGCAGTTCTTC. It codes for CASSVTGGRDEQFF.

This clone was picked up a small number of times. The CDR3 sequence: CASSQARYNTGVGGYTF. For the CDR3, the DNA is TGCGCCAGCAGCCAAGCGAGATACAATACAGGAGTCGGGGGCTACACCTTC. The gene calls are TRBV4-3 and TRBJ1-2, with a possible D match to TRBD1 (5 bases). There are 17 residues in the CDR3. The V and J ends lost 1 base and 8 bases respectively, with 23 bases between them. Germline CDR1 is LGHNA and CDR2 is YSLEER.

J is TRBJ1-1 and V is TRBV29-1; D not resolved. CDR1 is SQVTM, CDR2 ANQGSEA, per germline. Trimming removed 3 bases at V and 8 bases at J, with 7 bases between. The CDR3 loop spans 10 amino acids. CDR3 bases: TGCAGCGTTGAGGGCAGGGAAGCTTTCTTT. Translation gives CSVEGREAFF.

Only a few counts were recorded for this clone. The chain has TRBV7-6 and TRBJ1-1, with D possibly being TRBD1 (6 bases). CDR1 and CDR2 (germline): SGHVS, FNYEAQ. The CDR3 consists of 16 residues. V was clipped by 1 base and J by 4 bases, with 16 bases between them. Here the CDR3 reads CASSLGSGGKGTEAFF. CDR3 DNA sequence: TGTGCCAGCAGCTTAGGGTCGGGGGGCAAGGGCACTGAAGCTTTCTTT.

This clone turned up a few times. The V and J genes are TRBV29-1 and TRBJ1-2; perhaps TRBD1 as D (5 bases). Trimming removed 8 bases at V and 6 bases at J, with 13 bases between. The germline gives CDR1 SQVTM, CDR2 ANQGSEA. CDR3 size: 11 residues. In nucleotides, the CDR3 is TGCAGCCTGGGGGGTCGTGATGGCTACACCTTC. Amino acids: CSLGGRDGYTF.